This T cell receptor beta chain was captured by sequencing in a study of identifying expanded T cells in peripheral blood. Collection occurred without any documented infections or immune events in donors. Study observations and caveats: Roughly 2-week clone count variance significantly increased as total template count grew. Differentially abundant clones: roughly 1.3 between replicates, 15 to 17 at two to three weeks, less than 20 at four.

Note on this clone: No antigen is known for it.

Germline V gives CDR1 ENHRY, CDR2 SYGVKD. V lost 0 bases, J lost 0 bases, and 8 bases lay in between. The CDR3 sequence is 15 residues long. The data were produced by immunoSEQ multiplex PCR, yet TCRdb's version contains in-frame clones alone and is incomplete. Of 90,000 to 95,000 clones listed, roughly 90% are singletons. This receptor was taken from a person aged 18-69 years in good health. Specimen: blood. The genes are TRBV10-3 and TRBJ1-1; no clear D. The CDR3 coding sequence is TGTGCCATCAGTGAGTCGTTGCAGCTGAACACTGAAGCTTTCTTT. Encoded protein: CAISESLQLNTEAFF.